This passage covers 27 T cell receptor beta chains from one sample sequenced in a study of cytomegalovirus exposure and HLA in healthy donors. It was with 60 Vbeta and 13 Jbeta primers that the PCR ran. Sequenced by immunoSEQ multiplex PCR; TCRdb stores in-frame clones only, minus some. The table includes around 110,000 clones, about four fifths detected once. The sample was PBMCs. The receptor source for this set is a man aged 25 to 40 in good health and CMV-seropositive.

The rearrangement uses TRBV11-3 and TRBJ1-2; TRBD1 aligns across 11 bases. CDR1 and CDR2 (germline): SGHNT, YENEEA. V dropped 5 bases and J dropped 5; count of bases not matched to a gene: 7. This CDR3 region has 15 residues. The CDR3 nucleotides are TGTGCCAGCAGCCCGGGGACAGGGGGAGGTTATGGCTACACCTTC. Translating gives CASSPGTGGGYGYTF.

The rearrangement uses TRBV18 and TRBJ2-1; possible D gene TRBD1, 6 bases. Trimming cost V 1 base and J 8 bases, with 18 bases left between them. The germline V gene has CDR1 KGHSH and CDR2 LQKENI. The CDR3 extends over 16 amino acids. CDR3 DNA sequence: TGTGCCAGCTCACCACTCGAACAGGGTAGGTCTTATGAGCAGTTCTTC. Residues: CASSPLEQGRSYEQFF.

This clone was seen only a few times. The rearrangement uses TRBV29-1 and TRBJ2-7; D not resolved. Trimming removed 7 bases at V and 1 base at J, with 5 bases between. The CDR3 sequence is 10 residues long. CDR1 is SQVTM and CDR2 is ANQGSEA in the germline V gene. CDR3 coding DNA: TGCAGCGCTGTATCCTACGAGCAGTACTTC. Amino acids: CSAVSYEQYF.

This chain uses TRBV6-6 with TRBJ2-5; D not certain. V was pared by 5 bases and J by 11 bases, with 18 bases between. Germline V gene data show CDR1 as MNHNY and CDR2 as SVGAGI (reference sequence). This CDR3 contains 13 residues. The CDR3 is CASSLETSLVQYF. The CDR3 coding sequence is TGTGCCAGCAGTCTCGAGACTTCTCTGGTGCAGTACTTC.

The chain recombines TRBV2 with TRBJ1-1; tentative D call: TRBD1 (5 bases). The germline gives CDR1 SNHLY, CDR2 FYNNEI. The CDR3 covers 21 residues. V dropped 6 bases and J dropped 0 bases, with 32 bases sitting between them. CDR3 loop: CASRVEGRREVFGEVNTEAFF. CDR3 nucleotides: TGTGCCAGCAGAGTGGAGGGACGACGTGAAGTCTTTGGGGAGGTGAACACTGAAGCTTTCTTT.

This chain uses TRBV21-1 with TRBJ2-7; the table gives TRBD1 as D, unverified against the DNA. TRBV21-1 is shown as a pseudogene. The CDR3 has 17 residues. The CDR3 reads CASSNPTPGQSSYEQYF. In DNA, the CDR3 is TGTGCCAGCAGCAATCCAACCCCGGGACAGAGCTCCTACGAGCAGTACTTC.

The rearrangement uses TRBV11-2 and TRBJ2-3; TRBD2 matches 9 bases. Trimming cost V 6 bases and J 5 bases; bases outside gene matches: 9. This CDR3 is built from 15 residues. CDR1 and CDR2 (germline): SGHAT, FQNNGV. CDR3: CASSGERGAGDTQYF. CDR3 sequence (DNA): TGTGCCAGCAGTGGGGAGCGGGGGGCGGGAGATACGCAGTATTTT.

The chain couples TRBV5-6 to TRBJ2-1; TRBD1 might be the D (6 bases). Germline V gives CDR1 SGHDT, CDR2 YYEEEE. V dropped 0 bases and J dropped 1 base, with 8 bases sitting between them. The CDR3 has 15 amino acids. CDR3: CASSLGGQSYNEQFF. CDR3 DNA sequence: TGTGCCAGCAGCTTGGGGGGACAATCCTACAATGAGCAGTTCTTC.

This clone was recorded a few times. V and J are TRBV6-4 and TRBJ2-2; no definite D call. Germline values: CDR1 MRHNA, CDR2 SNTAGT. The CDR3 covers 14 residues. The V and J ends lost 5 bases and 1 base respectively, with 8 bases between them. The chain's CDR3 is CASSNSRNTGELFF. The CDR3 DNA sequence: TGTGCCAGCAGTAATAGCCGGAACACCGGGGAGCTGTTTTTT.

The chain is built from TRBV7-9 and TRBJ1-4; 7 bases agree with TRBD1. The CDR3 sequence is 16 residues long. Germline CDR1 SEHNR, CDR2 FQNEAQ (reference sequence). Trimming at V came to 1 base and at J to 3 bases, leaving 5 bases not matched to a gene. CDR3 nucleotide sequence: TGTGCCAGCAGCTTAGTAAGGACAGGCCCTAATGAAAAACTGTTTTTT. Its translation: CASSLVRTGPNEKLFF.

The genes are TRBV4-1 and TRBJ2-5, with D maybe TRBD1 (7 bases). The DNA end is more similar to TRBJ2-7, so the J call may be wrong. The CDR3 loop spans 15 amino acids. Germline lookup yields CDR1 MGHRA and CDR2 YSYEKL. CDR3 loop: CASSQNQGGEDEQYF. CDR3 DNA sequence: TGCGCCAGCAGCCAAAACCAGGGGGGAGAGGACGAGCAGTACTTC.

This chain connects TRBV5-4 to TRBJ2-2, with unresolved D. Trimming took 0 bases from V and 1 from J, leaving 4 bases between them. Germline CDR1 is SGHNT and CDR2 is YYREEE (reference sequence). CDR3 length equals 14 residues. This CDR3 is CASSLGQNTGELFF. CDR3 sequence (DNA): TGTGCCAGCAGCTTGGGACAGAACACCGGGGAGCTGTTTTTT.

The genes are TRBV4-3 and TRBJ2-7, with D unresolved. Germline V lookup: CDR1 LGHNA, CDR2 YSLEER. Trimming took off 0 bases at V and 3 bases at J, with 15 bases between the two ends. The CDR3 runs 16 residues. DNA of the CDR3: TGCGCCAGCAGCCAAGAAAGCGAGGTATTAGTCTACGAGCAGTACTTC. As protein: CASSQESEVLVYEQYF.

Here the CDR3 DNA reads TGCAGCGTCGCGGAACGGCAAGAGACCCAGTACTTC. It yields the protein CSVAERQETQYF. V gene TRBV29-1 combines with J gene TRBJ2-5; D gene uncertain. The V and J ends lost 6 bases and 2 bases respectively, with 10 bases between them. This CDR3 is 12 amino acids long. From germline, CDR1 is SQVTM and CDR2 ANQGSEA.

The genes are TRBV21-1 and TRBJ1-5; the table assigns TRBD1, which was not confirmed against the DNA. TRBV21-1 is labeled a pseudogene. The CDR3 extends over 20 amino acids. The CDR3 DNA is TGTGCCAGCAGCAAAAAGTGGTCGGGACAGGGGGCGCGAAGCAATCAGCCCCAGCATTTT. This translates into CASSKKWSGQGARSNQPQHF.

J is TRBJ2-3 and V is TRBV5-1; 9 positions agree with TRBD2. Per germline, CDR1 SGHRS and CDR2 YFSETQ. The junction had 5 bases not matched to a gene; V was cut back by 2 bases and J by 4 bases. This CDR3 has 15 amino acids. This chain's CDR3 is CASSFSGGKADTQYF. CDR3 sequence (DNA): TGCGCCAGCAGCTTCAGCGGGGGGAAGGCAGATACGCAGTATTTT. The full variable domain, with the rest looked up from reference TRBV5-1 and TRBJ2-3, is KAGVTQTPRYLIKTRGQQVTLSCSPISGHRSVSWYQQTPGQGLQFLFEYFSETQRNKGNFPGRFSGRQFSNSRSEMNVSTLELGDSALYLCASSFSGGKADTQYFGPGTRLTVL.

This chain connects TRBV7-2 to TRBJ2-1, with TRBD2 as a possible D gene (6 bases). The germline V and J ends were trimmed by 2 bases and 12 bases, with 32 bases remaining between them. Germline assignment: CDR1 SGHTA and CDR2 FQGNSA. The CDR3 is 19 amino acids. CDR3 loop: CASSLLLQEVSGAFVRQFF. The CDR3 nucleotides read TGTGCCAGCAGCTTACTTTTGCAGGAGGTGTCGGGAGCCTTCGTACGGCAGTTCTTC.

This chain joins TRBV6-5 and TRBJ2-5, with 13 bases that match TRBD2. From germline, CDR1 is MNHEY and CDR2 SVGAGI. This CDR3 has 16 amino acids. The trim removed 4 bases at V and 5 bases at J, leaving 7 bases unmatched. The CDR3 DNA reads TGTGCCAGCAGTTGGACCGGGACTAGCGGGGAGGAGACCCAGTACTTC. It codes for CASSWTGTSGEETQYF.

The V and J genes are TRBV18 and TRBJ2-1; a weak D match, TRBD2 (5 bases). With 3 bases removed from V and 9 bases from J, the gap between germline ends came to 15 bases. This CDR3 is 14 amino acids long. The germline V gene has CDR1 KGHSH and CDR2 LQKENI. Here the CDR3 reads CASSPTDFWGEQFF. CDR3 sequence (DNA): TGTGCCAGCTCACCGACGGACTTCTGGGGTGAGCAGTTCTTC.

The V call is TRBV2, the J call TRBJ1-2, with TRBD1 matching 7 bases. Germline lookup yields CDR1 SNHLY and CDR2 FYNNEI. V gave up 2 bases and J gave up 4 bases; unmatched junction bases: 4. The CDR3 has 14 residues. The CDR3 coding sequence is TGTGCCAGCAGTGAATCTCAGGGGGGCTATGGCTACACCTTC. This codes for CASSESQGGYGYTF.

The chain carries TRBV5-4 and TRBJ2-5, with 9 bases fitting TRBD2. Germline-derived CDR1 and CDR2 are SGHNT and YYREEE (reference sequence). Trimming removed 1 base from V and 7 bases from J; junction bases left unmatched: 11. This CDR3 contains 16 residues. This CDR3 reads CASSLMGLAGEGTQYF. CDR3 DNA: TGTGCCAGCAGCTTGATGGGACTAGCCGGGGAAGGGACCCAGTACTTC.

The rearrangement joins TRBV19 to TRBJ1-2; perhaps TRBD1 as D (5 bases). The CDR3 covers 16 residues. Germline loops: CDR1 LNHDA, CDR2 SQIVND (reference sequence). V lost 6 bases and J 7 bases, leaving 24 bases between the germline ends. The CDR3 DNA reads TGTGCCAGTAGACCTTTCGACAGTAAGGTTGTAGGTGGCTACACCTTC. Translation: CASRPFDSKVVGGYTF.

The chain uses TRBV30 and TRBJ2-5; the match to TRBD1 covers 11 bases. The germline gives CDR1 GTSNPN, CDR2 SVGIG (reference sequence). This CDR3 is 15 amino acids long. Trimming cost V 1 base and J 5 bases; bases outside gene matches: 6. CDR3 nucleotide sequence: TGTGCCTGGAGTGCAGGACAGGGGGCCGGGGAGACCCAGTACTTC. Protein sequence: CAWSAGQGAGETQYF. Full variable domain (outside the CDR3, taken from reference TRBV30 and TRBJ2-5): SQTIHQWPATLVQPVGSPLSLECTVEGTSNPNLYWYRQAAGRGLQLLFYSVGIGQISSEVPQNLSASRPQDRQFILSSKKLLLSDSGFYLCAWSAGQGAGETQYFGPGTRLLVL.

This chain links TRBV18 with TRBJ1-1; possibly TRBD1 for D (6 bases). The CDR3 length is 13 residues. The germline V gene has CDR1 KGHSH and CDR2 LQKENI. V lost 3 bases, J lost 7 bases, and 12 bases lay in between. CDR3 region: CASSPGHEIEAFF. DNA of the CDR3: TGTGCCAGCTCACCGGGACACGAAATTGAAGCTTTCTTT. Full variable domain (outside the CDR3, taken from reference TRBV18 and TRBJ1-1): NAGVMQNPRHLVRRRGQEARLRCSPMKGHSHVYWYRQLPEEGLKFMVYLQKENIIDESGMPKERFSAEFPKEGPSILRIQQVVRGDSAAYFCASSPGHEIEAFFGQGTRLTVV.

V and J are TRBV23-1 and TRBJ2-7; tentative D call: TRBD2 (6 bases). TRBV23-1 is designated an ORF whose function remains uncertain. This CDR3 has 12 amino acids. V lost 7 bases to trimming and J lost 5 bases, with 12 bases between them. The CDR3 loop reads CASIRGSDEQYF. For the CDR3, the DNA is TGCGCCAGCATCCGGGGGAGCGACGAGCAGTACTTC.

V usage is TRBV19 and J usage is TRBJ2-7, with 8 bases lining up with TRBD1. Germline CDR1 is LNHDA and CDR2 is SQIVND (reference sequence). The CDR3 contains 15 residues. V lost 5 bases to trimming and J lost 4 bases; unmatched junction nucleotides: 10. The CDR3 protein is CASSFRTGTHYEQYF. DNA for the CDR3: TGTGCCAGTAGTTTCCGGACAGGGACCCATTACGAGCAGTACTTC.

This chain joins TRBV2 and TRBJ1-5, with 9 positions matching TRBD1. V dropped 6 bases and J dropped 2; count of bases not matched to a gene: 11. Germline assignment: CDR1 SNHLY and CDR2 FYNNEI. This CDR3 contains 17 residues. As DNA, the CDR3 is TGTGCCAGCAGCGTGGGACAGGGTCCGCCAGGCAATCAGCCCCAGCATTTT. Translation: CASSVGQGPPGNQPQHF.